Each of the 27 T cell receptor beta chains below was sequenced from the same sample in a study of T cells after yellow fever vaccination. Each CDR3 protein is one row after TCRdb ran MiXCR on the 5' RACE reads. The data show about 260,000 distinct CDR3 sequences, with roughly 4.8% seen just once and more than 3% held by the top ten. This material consisted of CD4+ T cells sorted from PBMCs, taken on the day of the yellow fever booster vaccination. The receptors shown here come from a man aged 18 to 30 who received the YFV17D yellow fever vaccine.

CDR3 nucleotide sequence: TGTGCCAGCAGACCTAACCCCGAAGGGAATAGCAATCAGCCCCAGCATTTT. Encoded protein: CASRPNPEGNSNQPQHF. V usage is TRBV12-3 or TRBV12-4 and J usage is TRBJ1-5; D unresolved. The CDR3 has 17 residues. The V and J ends lost 6 bases and 0 bases respectively, with 18 bases between them.

This sequence joins TRBV6-5 and TRBJ2-5; D not certain. This CDR3 is built from 15 residues. V was clipped by 10 bases and J by 2 bases, with 20 bases between them. Germline-derived CDR1 and CDR2 are MNHEY and SVGAGI. The CDR3 spells CATLVFSSQQETQYF. CDR3 sequence (DNA): TGTGCCACCCTAGTATTCTCTAGTCAGCAAGAGACCCAGTACTTC.

This clonotype was counted only a few times. The chain joins TRBV11-2 to TRBJ1-1, with unresolved D. The germline V and J ends were trimmed by 6 bases and 3 bases, with 8 bases remaining between them. CDR1 is SGHAT and CDR2 is FQNNGV in the germline V gene. The length of the CDR3 is 12 residues. For the CDR3, the DNA is TGTGCCAGCAGGCTCGGGGACACTGAAGCTTTCTTT. Protein product: CASRLGDTEAFF.

The chain carries TRBV28 and TRBJ1-2; 7 bases align to TRBD1. Germline-derived CDR1 and CDR2 are MDHEN and SYDVKM. The CDR3 is 14 amino acids. J lost 4 bases, V lost 5 bases, and 7 bases had no gene match. The CDR3 DNA reads as TGTGCCAGCAGTAACCGACAGGGAACCTATGGCTACACCTTC. This translates into CASSNRQGTYGYTF.

This rearrangement joins TRBV27 to TRBJ2-7; TRBD1 or TRBD2 may be the D gene (7 bases each). V shed 2 bases and J shed 3 bases, with 14 bases lying between them. The CDR3 is 15 residues long. Germline loops: CDR1 MNHEY, CDR2 SMNVEV (reference sequence). The CDR3 nucleotides are TGTGCCAGCAGTTTAAGACAGGGACTAATCTACGAGCAGTACTTC. Translated: CASSLRQGLIYEQYF.

This clonotype was detected a few times. This chain links TRBV12-3 or TRBV12-4 with TRBJ1-2; D unclear. Trimming took off 4 bases at V and 4 bases at J, with 13 bases between the two ends. The CDR3 loop spans 14 amino acids. Here the CDR3 reads CASSSYTDFYGYTF. The CDR3 nucleotides are TGTGCCAGCAGTTCCTATACAGATTTCTATGGCTACACCTTC.

This clonotype was counted at least ten times. The chain combines TRBV6-6 with TRBJ2-7; 10 bases align to TRBD2. V shed 2 bases and J 2 bases; nucleotides not matched to a gene: 6. The CDR3 contains 16 residues. The germline gives CDR1 MNHNY, CDR2 SVGAGI (reference sequence). In DNA form, the CDR3 reads TGTGCCAGCAGTTACGGTAGCGGGGGGTCCACCTACGAGCAGTACGTC. It yields the protein CASSYGSGGSTYEQYV.

This clonotype was counted a few times. The chain has TRBV19 and TRBJ1-5; no firm D call. Per germline, CDR1 LNHDA and CDR2 SQIVND (reference sequence). CDR3 length equals 15 residues. Between the trimmed V and J ends, which lost 7 bases and 3 bases, there was a span of 16 bases. CDR3 bases: TGTGCCAGTACCGCGGCTGGCAGGTACAATCAGCCCCAGCATTTT. This encodes CASTAAGRYNQPQHF.

This clonotype has at least ten counts. The CDR3: CASSPIAGQTNTEAFF. In DNA form, the CDR3 reads TGTGCCAGCTCACCAATTGCCGGACAGACGAACACTGAAGCTTTCTTT. The chain couples TRBV18 to TRBJ1-1; D is possibly TRBD1 (6 bases). Looked up from germline, CDR1 is KGHSH and CDR2 is LQKENI. V lost 2 bases and J 1 base, leaving 14 bases between the germline ends. CDR3 length equals 16 residues.

V and J are TRBV15 and TRBJ2-1, with D unclear. There are 13 residues in the CDR3. From germline, CDR1 is LNHNV and CDR2 YYDKDF (reference sequence). With 4 bases removed from V and 8 bases from J, the gap between germline ends came to 12 bases. The DNA of the CDR3 is TGTGCCACCAGCAAAGAAGCTGGCCATGAGCAGTTCTTC. This encodes CATSKEAGHEQFF.

The rearrangement uses TRBV7-2 and TRBJ2-4, with a tentative D call TRBD2 (5 bases). Germline values: CDR1 SGHTA, CDR2 FQGNSA. Trimming stripped 1 base from V and 0 bases from J, with 13 bases between. The CDR3 has 17 residues. As DNA, the CDR3 is TGTGCCAGCAGCTTAGTCGGGAATCCTCTAGCCAAAAACATTCAGTACTTC. Translation: CASSLVGNPLAKNIQYF.

In this sample, this clonotype turned up a few times. V is TRBV28 and J is TRBJ1-5, with D perhaps matching TRBD1 (6 bases). The CDR3 sequence is 16 residues long. Trimming cost V 1 base and J 6 bases, with 16 bases left between them. Germline CDR1 is MDHEN and CDR2 is SYDVKM. CDR3 coding DNA: TGTGCCAGCAGTTTATATACGGGGGACAACGGTCAGCCCCAGCATTTT. Its protein is CASSLYTGDNGQPQHF.

The chain joins TRBV12-3 or TRBV12-4 to TRBJ1-2; possibly TRBD1 for D (6 bases). The CDR3 has 14 amino acids. V gave up 3 bases and J gave up 3 bases, with 11 bases separating them. CDR3 DNA: TGTGCCAGCAGTTTCGACAGGAGGCACTATGGCTACACCTTC. It specifies CASSFDRRHYGYTF.

This clonotype was recorded many times. The rearrangement joins TRBV7-9 to TRBJ2-5, with 8 bases identical to TRBD1. Trimming cost V 3 bases and J 5 bases; bases outside gene matches: 5. Germline assignment: CDR1 SEHNR and CDR2 FQNEAQ (reference sequence). This CDR3 region has 14 residues. CDR3 DNA: TGTGCCAGCAGCTTCGCAGGGGGCGACGAGACCCAGTACTTC. Protein: CASSFAGGDETQYF.

The chain links TRBV6-1 to TRBJ1-2; TRBD1 matches at 9 bases. J was trimmed by 13 bases and V by 8 bases; bases with no gene match: 14. This CDR3 is built from 13 residues. Germline lookup yields CDR1 MNHNS and CDR2 SASEGT. CDR3 sequence reads: CASGVDRGEVGTF. The CDR3 DNA sequence: TGTGCCAGCGGGGTCGACAGGGGGGAAGTTGGCACCTTC.

Many counts were recorded for this clonotype. The chain couples TRBV4-2 to TRBJ2-7, with D possibly matching TRBD1 (6 bases). Trimming left V 1 base short and J 0 bases short, with 13 bases between. Germline values: CDR1 LGHNA, CDR2 YNFKEQ. This CDR3 has 16 residues. This chain's CDR3 is CASSQAARGSSYEQYF. CDR3 DNA sequence: TGTGCCAGCAGCCAAGCGGCGAGGGGGAGCTCCTACGAGCAGTACTTC.

The CDR3 DNA reads TGTGCCACCCGGGGACAGTATAATTCACCCCTCCACTTT. It translates to CATRGQYNSPLHF. The chain combines TRBV19 with TRBJ1-6; 7 bases are shared with TRBD1. Germline lookup yields CDR1 LNHDA and CDR2 SQIVND (reference sequence). With 10 bases clipped from V and 4 bases from J, the junction kept 4 bases outside the gene matches. The CDR3 covers 13 residues.

This clonotype was detected ten times or more. The CDR3 bases are TGTGCCAGCAGACGCCCGGGAGGGCTGCAAGAGACCCAGTACTTC. Amino acids: CASRRPGGLQETQYF. This chain links TRBV7-2 with TRBJ2-5; TRBD2 matches at 8 bases. This CDR3 is built from 15 residues. J lost 2 bases, V lost 6 bases, and 8 bases had no gene match. From germline, CDR1 is SGHTA and CDR2 FQGNSA.

This clonotype was seen more than once but under ten times. The chain carries TRBV6-6 and TRBJ1-3; 8 bases are shared with TRBD1. Trimming at V came to 7 bases and at J to 4 bases, leaving 9 bases not matched to a gene. The germline V gene has CDR1 MNHNY and CDR2 SVGAGI (reference sequence). This CDR3 is 15 amino acids long. The DNA for the CDR3 is TGTGCCAGCACCCTCACCGGGGACAGGGGAAACACCATATATTTT. It encodes CASTLTGDRGNTIYF.

This clonotype was recorded many times. Here the CDR3 DNA reads TGTGCCAGCCTCCTTGGGGGGGGAGAGACCCAGTACTTC. This encodes CASLLGGGETQYF. The J gene is TRBJ2-5, the V gene TRBV28, with TRBD2 identical over 7 bases. The CDR3 covers 13 residues. Losses at the gene ends were 8 bases for V and 4 bases for J; bases not matched to a gene: 7. Germline V gene data show CDR1 as MDHEN and CDR2 as SYDVKM.

This clonotype was observed many times. The rearrangement joins TRBV7-2 to TRBJ2-5; D is ambiguous. Deletions cut 5 bases from V and 2 bases from J, with 12 bases between. Germline CDR1 reads SGHTA; CDR2 reads FQGNSA. The CDR3 totals 14 residues. The CDR3 loop reads CASSRRRRQETQYF. Here the CDR3 DNA reads TGTGCCAGCAGCCGCCGAAGGAGACAAGAGACCCAGTACTTC.

This clonotype has only a few counts. V usage is TRBV7-2 and J usage is TRBJ2-7, with D possibly matching TRBD2 (5 bases). V was cut by 2 bases and J by 2 bases, with 10 bases left in between. This CDR3 has 14 residues. Germline lookup yields CDR1 SGHTA and CDR2 FQGNSA. As DNA, the CDR3 is TGTGCCAGCAGCTTACACTGGCGGGCCTACGAGCAGTACTTC. It specifies CASSLHWRAYEQYF.

This clonotype came up many times. The chain combines TRBV5-6 with TRBJ1-6, with D possibly TRBD1 on 5 matching bases. Trimming cost V 3 bases and J 7 bases, with 5 bases left between them. The CDR3 length is 12 residues. CDR1 is SGHDT, CDR2 YYEEEE, per germline. Written as DNA, the CDR3 is TGTGCCAGCAGCTGGGGGAATTCACCCCTCCACTTT. Residues: CASSWGNSPLHF.

This clonotype turned up a few times. This sequence joins TRBV7-9 and TRBJ1-3; D is uncertain. Trimming took off 5 bases at V and 0 bases at J, with 11 bases between the two ends. The CDR3 has 15 residues. Looked up from germline, CDR1 is SEHNR and CDR2 is FQNEAQ (reference sequence). CDR3 sequence: CASSPQGSSGNTIYF. The CDR3 DNA sequence: TGTGCCAGCAGCCCCCAAGGGAGCTCTGGAAACACCATATATTTT.

This clonotype was seen many times. This chain uses TRBV12-3 or TRBV12-4 with TRBJ1-2; D is possibly TRBD1 (5 bases). V dropped 2 bases and J dropped 7 bases, with 11 bases sitting between them. CDR3 size: 13 residues. The CDR3 DNA follows: TGTGCCAGCAGTTTATTGCAGGGTGGTGGCTACACCTTC. Residues: CASSLLQGGGYTF.

The J gene is TRBJ2-5, the V gene TRBV6-5; tentatively, D is TRBD1 (5 bases). Per the germline V gene, CDR1 is MNHEY and CDR2 is SVGAGI. V was cut by 4 bases and J by 5 bases, with 17 bases left in between. This CDR3 contains 15 residues. In DNA form, the CDR3 reads TGTGCCAGCAGTTCGCACGCAGGGAACCGGGAGACCCAGTACTTC. It yields the protein CASSSHAGNRETQYF.

V gene TRBV20-1 combines with J gene TRBJ2-7; 11 bases are a match to TRBD2. V gave up 1 base and J gave up 4 bases; unmatched junction bases: 6. There are 15 residues in the CDR3. The germline gives CDR1 DFQATT, CDR2 SNEGSKA (reference sequence). The CDR3 loop reads CSARATSGVIYEQYV. The CDR3 bases are TGCAGTGCTAGAGCGACTAGCGGGGTGATATACGAGCAGTACGTC.